This TCR beta chain was sequenced during a study of Tregs in tolerant kidney transplant recipients. Assay used: immunoSEQ multiplex PCR; TCRdb lists only in-frame clones, some missing. Of some 240,000 clones detected, around 81% appear once; the ten largest clones hold around 0.68%. Germline V gene sequence: CDR1 MNHEY, CDR2 SVGAGI. CDR3 size: 13 residues. Trimming removed 8 bases from V and 12 bases from J; junction bases left unmatched: 9. This clone came up a few times. Its target is not known. Whole-study findings and limits: Few patients were studied, so findings need validation in larger groups.

Thawed PBMCs were FACS-sorted into unstimulated CD4+CD25+CD127- regulatory T cells, CD4+CD25- non-regulatory cells, CD4 and CD8 cells. The rearrangement uses TRBV6-5 and TRBJ2-1; TRBD1 matches at 11 bases. Sequenced: CD4+ T cells from blood. The sequence came from a human donor in good health. This CDR3 is CASRDRGALGQFF. The CDR3 nucleotides are TGTGCCAGCCGGGACAGGGGGGCTCTAGGGCAGTTCTTC.